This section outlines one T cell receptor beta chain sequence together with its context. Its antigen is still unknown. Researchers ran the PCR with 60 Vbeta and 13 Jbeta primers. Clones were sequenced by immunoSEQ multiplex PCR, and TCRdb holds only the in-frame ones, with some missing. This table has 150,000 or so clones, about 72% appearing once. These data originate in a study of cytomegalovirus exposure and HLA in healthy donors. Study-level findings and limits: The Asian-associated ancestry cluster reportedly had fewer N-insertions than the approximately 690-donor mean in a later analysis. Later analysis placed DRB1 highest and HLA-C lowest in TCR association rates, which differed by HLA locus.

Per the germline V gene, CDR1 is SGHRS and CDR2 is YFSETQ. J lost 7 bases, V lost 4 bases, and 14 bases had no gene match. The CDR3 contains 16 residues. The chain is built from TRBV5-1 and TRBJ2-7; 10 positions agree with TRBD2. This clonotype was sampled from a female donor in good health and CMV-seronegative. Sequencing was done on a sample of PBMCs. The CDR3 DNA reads TGCGCCAGCAGCCCCCTGGATAGCGGGAGGTCGCGGGAGCAGTACTTC. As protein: CASSPLDSGRSREQYF. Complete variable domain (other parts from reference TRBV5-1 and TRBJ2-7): KAGVTQTPRYLIKTRGQQVTLSCSPISGHRSVSWYQQTPGQGLQFLFEYFSETQRNKGNFPGRFSGRQFSNSRSEMNVSTLELGDSALYLCASSPLDSGRSREQYFGPGTRLTVT.